These T cell receptor beta chains were read from a single sample in a study of siplizumab effects on memory and regulatory T cells. The repertoire was sequenced with immunoSEQ multiplex PCR; TCRdb's copy has only in-frame clones and lacks some. The table shows 55,000 to 80,000 clones, with 79% occurring only once. The sequenced sample was memory CD4+ T cells sorted from blood. Source of these receptors: a human donor in good health. CDR3s include the opening cysteine and the closing phenylalanine or tryptophan. A D gene is named only where the DNA matches it firmly. Only some rows state a clone size, as once, few, many or a class for expanded clones.

D	size	J	V	DNA	CDR3
TRBD2	-	TRBJ2-5	TRBV28	TGTGCCAGCAGTTTACGGTTAGCGGGGTTGGAGACCCAGTACTTC	CASSLRLAGLETQYF
TRBD1	-	TRBJ1-1	TRBV6-1	TGTGCCAACCGAGGACAGGGGCCGGGCACTGAAGCTTTCTTT	CANRGQGPGTEAFF
-	few	TRBJ1-6	TRBV9	TGTGCCAGCAGCGTAGGCGAACACTATAATTCACCCCTCCACTTT	CASSVGEHYNSPLHF
-	-	TRBJ1-6	TRBV30	TGTGCCTGGAGTGGGCAGGATCAGTCACCCCTCCACTTT	CAWSGQDQSPLHF
TRBD1	once	TRBJ1-5	TRBV9	TGTGCCAGCAGCGTAGAAGGGGGCGGCAATCAGCCCCAGCATTTT	CASSVEGGGNQPQHF
-	-	TRBJ2-1	TRBV5-5	TGTGCCAGCAGAATGGGTGGCGGCAATGAGCAGTTCTTC	CASRMGGGNEQFF
TRBD2	-	TRBJ2-1	TRBV15	TGTGCCACCAGCACCCCGGGACTAGCGGGGGTAAATGAGCAGTTCTTC	CATSTPGLAGVNEQFF
-	-	TRBJ1-5	TRBV28	TGTGCCAGCAGTCGGGGGCAGGAATCGGGCTACTGGCAGCCCCAGCATTTT	CASSRGQESGYWQPQHF
TRBD1	-	TRBJ2-3	TRBV28	TGTGCCAGCAGTTCCCTGGGACAGGGGACGGCCGATACGCAGTATTTT	CASSSLGQGTADTQYF
TRBD1	few	TRBJ2-7	TRBV6-5	TGTGCCAGCAGTTTTCAACAGGGGCCCTACGAGCAGTACTTC	CASSFQQGPYEQYF
-	-	TRBJ1-2	TRBV15	TGTGCCACCAGCAGAGGAACGGGAGTAAGCTATGGCTACACCTTC	CATSRGTGVSYGYTF
-	once	TRBJ1-2	TRBV18	TGTGCCAGCTCACCGGGCCAGACCTATGGCTACACCTTC	CASSPGQTYGYTF
TRBD1	-	TRBJ2-5	TRBV11-3	TGTGCCAGCAGCTTTGGGACAGCCCAAGAGACCCAGTACTTC	CASSFGTAQETQYF
TRBD1	-	TRBJ1-2	TRBV30	TGTGCCTGGAGTCCAGGGGGAAGCTATGGCTACACCTTC	CAWSPGGSYGYTF
-	-	TRBJ1-4	TRBV5-4	TGTGCCAGCAGCCCCGACTTATTTAATGAAAAACTGTTTTTT	CASSPDLFNEKLFF
-	-	TRBJ1-1	TRBV25-1	TGTGCGTGTGGTGGCACTGAAGCTTTCTTT	CACGGTEAFF
TRBD2	-	TRBJ2-3	TRBV11-2	TGTGCCAGCAGCTCATTCCGGAAGACTAGCGGGGGTAGGACGCAGTATTTT	CASSSFRKTSGGRTQYF
TRBD1	-	TRBJ1-1	TRBV25-1	TGTGCCAGCAGTGAACCGGGACAGAAGAACACTGAAGCTTTCTTT	CASSEPGQKNTEAFF
-	-	TRBJ2-1	TRBV28	TGTGCCAGCAGTTTCGACGGAGCCTACAATGAGCAGTTCTTC	CASSFDGAYNEQFF
-	-	TRBJ1-1	TRBV6-5	TGTGCCAGCAGTAAACCGGACGGTAACACTGAAGCTTTCTTT	CASSKPDGNTEAFF
TRBD2	-	TRBJ2-3	TRBV2	TGTGCCAGCAGCGTAGCGGGGATTAGCACAGATACGCAGTATTTT	CASSVAGISTDTQYF
TRBD2	few	TRBJ2-7	TRBV7-2	TGTGCCAGCAGCCATTTGACTAGCGGGCCATACGAGCAGTACTTC	CASSHLTSGPYEQYF
TRBD2	-	TRBJ2-7	TRBV7-3	TGTGCCAGCAGCTTAACGACTAGCTCCTCCTCCGAGCAGTACTTC	CASSLTTSSSSEQYF
TRBD2	-	TRBJ2-5	TRBV27	TGTGCCAGCAGTTCACTAGCGGGGGGGTTAGAGACCCAGTACTTC	CASSSLAGGLETQYF
TRBD2	-	TRBJ2-1	TRBV5-1	TGCGCCAGCTCCAGCGGGGGGGCCTGGAATGAGCAGTTCTTC	CASSSGGAWNEQFF
-	-	TRBJ1-6	TRBV10-3	TGTGCCATCAGTGATCCGGTTCAAAGCGGGTCACCCCTCCACTTT	CAISDPVQSGSPLHF
-	-	TRBJ1-6	TRBV29-1	TGCAGCGTTCGGGGTACCACTTCCAATTCACCCCTCCACTTT	CSVRGTTSNSPLHF
-	-	TRBJ1-1	TRBV6-5	TGTGCCAGCAGTTCTAGACAGACACACACTGAAGCTTTCTTT	CASSSRQTHTEAFF
-	-	TRBJ2-7	TRBV18	TGTGCCGGATCAGCCGGGGTTTCCGAGCAGTACTTC	CAGSAGVSEQYF
TRBD1	few	TRBJ2-2	TRBV4-1	TGCGCCAGCAGTTGGGACAGGGCCGGTACCGGGGAGCTGTTTTTT	CASSWDRAGTGELFF
-	-	TRBJ1-1	TRBV7-9	TGTGCCAGCAGCTTAGGAGGTATTAACACTGAAGCTTTCTTT	CASSLGGINTEAFF
TRBD1	-	TRBJ2-4	TRBV7-9	TGTGCCAGCAGCCACGGGGGACAGGGAACCGACATTCAGTACTTC	CASSHGGQGTDIQYF
TRBD2	-	TRBJ2-7	TRBV19	TGTGCCAGTAATTCCCGGACTAGCGGTCACTACGAGCAGTACTTC	CASNSRTSGHYEQYF
-	-	TRBJ2-2	TRBV7-3	TGTGCCAGCAGCCCACGCAGGGGGGAGCTGTTTTTT	CASSPRRGELFF
TRBD1	-	TRBJ1-2	TRBV28	TGTGCCAGCAGTCTCACCACCACGGGACAGGCCTATGGCTACACCTTC	CASSLTTTGQAYGYTF
-	-	TRBJ1-2	TRBV29-1	TGCAGCGCCGAGGGGAGGGGGGCTAACTATGGCTACACCTTC	CSAEGRGANYGYTF
-	-	TRBJ1-2	TRBV6-5	TGTGCCAGCAGTTACTTGAACGGAGGCTACACCTTC	CASSYLNGGYTF
-	few	TRBJ1-2	TRBV21-1	TGTGCCAGCAGCCCGGGACAGGGGTATGGCTACACCTTC	CASSPGQGYGYTF
-	-	TRBJ1-2	TRBV4-3	TGCGCCAGCAGCCAATGGGTAGAAACTATGGGGGGCGGCTATGGCTACACCTTC	CASSQWVETMGGGYGYTF
-	-	TRBJ2-3	TRBV7-9	TGTGCCAGCAGCCGGGACTCTAGCACAGATACGCAGTATTTT	CASSRDSSTDTQYF
TRBD2	-	TRBJ2-1	TRBV10-3	TGTGCCATCAGTACACTAGCGGGGGGTGTATATGAGCAGTTCTTC	CAISTLAGGVYEQFF
TRBD1	-	TRBJ1-1	TRBV5-1	TGCGCCAGCAGCTATAACCAGGGGGCGGGGAACACTGAAGCTTTCTTT	CASSYNQGAGNTEAFF
-	once	TRBJ2-4	TRBV5-1	TGCGCCAGCAGCTTGGATGTTTCGGGGGCCCAAAACATTCAGTACTTC	CASSLDVSGAQNIQYF
-	-	TRBJ2-3	TRBV5-5	TGTGCCAGCAGCTTTTCGTTGTCCTTGGGAGATACGCAGTATTTT	CASSFSLSLGDTQYF
TRBD1	-	TRBJ2-7	TRBV7-9	TGTGCCAGCAGCCTAAGACAGGGAAACTCCTACGAGCAGTACTTC	CASSLRQGNSYEQYF
TRBD2	-	TRBJ2-1	TRBV4-2	TGTGCCAGCAGCCGGGGTATTGGTCCTAGCGGGGGGTCGAGCTCCTACAATGAGCAGTTCTTC	CASSRGIGPSGGSSSYNEQFF
-	-	TRBJ2-7	TRBV19	TGTGCCAGTAGCAGGACGTCCACTGGGGAGCAGTACTTC	CASSRTSTGEQYF
-	-	TRBJ2-2	TRBV5-1	TGCGCCAGCAGCCCGGGGGTCACCAACACCGGGGAGCTGTTTTTT	CASSPGVTNTGELFF
TRBD1	-	TRBJ1-1	TRBV7-2	TGTGCCAGCAGCTCGGGGACAGTCAACACTGAAGCTTTCTTT	CASSSGTVNTEAFF
TRBD1	-	TRBJ1-2	TRBV6-1	TGTGCCAGCAGGTTGGACAGGGGCCATGGCTACACCTTC	CASRLDRGHGYTF
TRBD1	-	TRBJ1-6	TRBV19	TGTGCCAGTAGTATGGGACAGGGGGATTACTTGTCGGTCGGGTCACCCCTCCACTTT	CASSMGQGDYLSVGSPLHF
TRBD1	-	TRBJ1-1	TRBV14	TGTGCCAGCAGCCAAGTCTTAGGACAGGGGGAGAACACTGAAGCTTTCTTT	CASSQVLGQGENTEAFF
-	few	TRBJ1-1	TRBV5-1	TGCGCCAGCAGCTTGGATCAGGGTGAAGCTTTCTTT	CASSLDQGEAFF
TRBD1	-	TRBJ2-2	TRBV6-4	TGTGCCAGCAGTGTAGGAGGACAGGGGACCGGGGAGCTGTTTTTT	CASSVGGQGTGELFF